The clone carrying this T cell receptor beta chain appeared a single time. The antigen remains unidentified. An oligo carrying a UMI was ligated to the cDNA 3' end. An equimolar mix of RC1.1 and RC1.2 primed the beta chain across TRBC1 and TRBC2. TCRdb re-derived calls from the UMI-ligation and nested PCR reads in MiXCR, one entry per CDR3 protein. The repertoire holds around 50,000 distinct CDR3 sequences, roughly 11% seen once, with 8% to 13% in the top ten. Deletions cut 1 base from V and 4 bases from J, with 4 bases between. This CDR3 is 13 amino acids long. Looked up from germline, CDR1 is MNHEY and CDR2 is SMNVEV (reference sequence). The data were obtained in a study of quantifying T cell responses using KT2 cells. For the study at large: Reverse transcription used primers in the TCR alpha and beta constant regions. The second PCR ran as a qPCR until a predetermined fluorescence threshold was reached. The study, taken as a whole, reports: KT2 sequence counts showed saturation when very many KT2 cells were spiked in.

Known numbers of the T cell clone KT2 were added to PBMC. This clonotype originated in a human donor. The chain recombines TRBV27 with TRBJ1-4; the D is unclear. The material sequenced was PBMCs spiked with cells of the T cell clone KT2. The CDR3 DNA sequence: TGTGCCAGCAGTTTATACAATAATGAAAAACTGTTTTTT. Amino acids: CASSLYNNEKLFF.